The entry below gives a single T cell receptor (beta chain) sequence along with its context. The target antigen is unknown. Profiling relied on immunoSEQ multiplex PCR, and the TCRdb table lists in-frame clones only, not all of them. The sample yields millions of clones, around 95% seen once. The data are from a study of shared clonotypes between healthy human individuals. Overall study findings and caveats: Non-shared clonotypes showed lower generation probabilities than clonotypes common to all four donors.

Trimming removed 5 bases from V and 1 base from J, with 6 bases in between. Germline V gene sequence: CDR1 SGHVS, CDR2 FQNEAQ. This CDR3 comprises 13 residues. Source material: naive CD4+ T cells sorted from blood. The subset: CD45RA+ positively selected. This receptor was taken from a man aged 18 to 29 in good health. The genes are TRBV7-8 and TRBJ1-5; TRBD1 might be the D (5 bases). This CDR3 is CASSPGSNQPQHF. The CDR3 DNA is TGTGCCAGCAGCCCAGGGAGCAATCAGCCCCAGCATTTT.